This record concerns one TCR beta chain sequence. Its specificity is not known. Trimming pared 4 bases from V and 2 bases from J, leaving 15 bases between. The CDR3 totals 16 residues. Germline CDR1 and CDR2: SGHVS and FNYEAQ. The PCR used 60 Vbeta and 13 Jbeta primers. Libraries were prepared by immunoSEQ multiplex PCR; TCRdb keeps only in-frame clonotypes and omits some of them. The sample records over 20,000 clones, 79% being singletons. These data originate in a study of cytomegalovirus exposure and HLA in healthy donors. Whole-study results and caveats: The study put 150 to 200 TCR beta chains on its list as cytomegalovirus-associated. It was shown in a later analysis that HLA-associated TCR beta chains were more clonally expanded than other, equally common chains. Near-uniform donor sequencing depth was presumed by presence/absence analyses.

The sequenced material came from PBMCs. The V call is TRBV7-6, the J call TRBJ2-1; TRBD2 is a possible D gene (6 bases). The TCR was taken from a male donor in good health and CMV-seronegative. CDR3 DNA sequence: TGTGCCAGCAGCTCCGGAGGGCTGGCCACCTACAATGAGCAGTTCTTC. Its protein is CASSSGGLATYNEQFF.